This T cell receptor beta chain was obtained from a study of human versus mouse CDR3 diversity and MHC coevolution (dated by TCRdb to 2016 to 2017). Concerning the study at large: The immunoSEQ assay was reported to detect one in 200,000 T cells and to minimize amplification bias from multiplex PCR. Valid reads per sample ranged from 0.6 x 10^7 to 1.6 x 10^7 across mouse and human samples. Human naive CD4 T cell repertoires served as a reference for TCR selection on multiple MHC II alleles, compared against human-TCR-locus transgenic mice with single MHC II. The human cohort comprised three healthy volunteer blood donors, one aged 30 to 39, one aged 40 to 49 and one aged 60 to 69 at collection.

Overall study results and their limits: Because human T cells were selected on more than five MHC II alleles, repertoire diversity was not considered directly comparable between humans and mice. Among all compared groups, most of the three human donors had the lowest clonal inequality scores. According to iCHAO1 estimates, humans had the largest TCR beta repertoire, 1.5 million or so clonotypes, which was attributed likely to selection by multiple MHC II molecules. On average, humans had more CDR3 deletions and insertions than mice, indicating greater exonuclease and TdT activity.

Naive CD4 T cells, defined as CD45RO-negative and CD62L-positive, were isolated from PBMCs by fluorescence-activated cell sorting. About 50 ml of fresh peripheral blood was collected from each donor, and PBMCs were isolated by Ficoll density centrifugation. Sorting was performed on a FACSAria III instrument, with purity above 85% for all samples. Comment on this clone: Its antigen specificity is not known. The record has no base qualities; no much larger clone is one base away.

The QIAGEN blood and tissue kit was used to extract genomic DNA from the sorted cells, and that DNA was then quantified on a NanoDrop 1000. Deep sequencing and quantification of TCR alpha and beta chains were performed on the immunoSEQ platform by multiplex PCR of genomic DNA. The study's own analysis went as follows. IMGT gene and region definitions were used for annotation of the TCR sequences. Out-of-frame rearrangements were taken as a proxy for the preselection repertoire and were compared with in-frame clonotypes. The iCHAO1 estimator provided with the immunoSEQ platform was used to estimate repertoire size. A Gini index, which is based on the Lorenz curve, was applied to in-frame amino acid clonotypes to measure clonal inequality. The intersect function of the R package tcR was used to count shared clonotypes, and the Jaccard index was used to score similarity. Frequencies of V, J and V-J usage were subjected to principal component analysis with the R prcomp function, without normalization. In its TCRdb copy, this immuneACCESS table keeps in-frame sequences only and misses some clones. Where compared with another copy, unresolved V genes explain less than half of these, and the others have no known cause. V and J calls and clone size are those listed in that table; D and trimming were worked out from the DNA. The sample includes 60,000 to 95,000 clones, with just under 95% observed a single time. 0.15% of the sample lies in the top ten.

Including the terminal cysteine and phenylalanine, the CDR3 comprises 13 residues. Only CDR3 DNA remains: 39 bases, in frame from the first base. The germline V end is reduced by 3 bases and the J end by 5 bases; junction bases left unmatched: 3. The germline V gene (reference sequence) specifies SEHNR as CDR1 and FQNEAQ as CDR2. Rearrangement joined TRBV7-9 to TRBJ1-2, with 7 bases in between that match TRBD1. Specimen: naive CD4+ T cells from blood. What the cell subset or site label conveys for this sample: CD45RO-negative CD62L-positive naive CD4 T cells. This TCR was sampled from a person aged 25 to 75 in good health. At the DNA level, the sequence is TGTGCCAGCAGCTTCCCGGGACAGTATGGCTACACCTTC. It specifies CASSFPGQYGYTF. The CDR3 plus the reference TRBV7-9 and TRBJ1-2 genes for the other parts give the full variable domain: DTGVSQNPRHKITKRGQNVTFRCDPISEHNRLYWYRQTLGQGPEFLTYFQNEAQLEKSRLLSDRFSAERPKGSFSTLEIQRTEQGDSAMYLCASSFPGQYGYTFGSGTRLTVV.